The 18 T cell receptor beta chains below come from one sample, sequenced in a study of T cell responses to AZD1222 COVID-19 vaccine. Sequenced by immunoSEQ multiplex PCR; TCRdb stores in-frame clones only, minus some. The profile shows about 120,000 clones, 90% of them singletons. The starting material was peripheral blood, obtained on day 0 of MenACWY control vaccination. Source of these receptors: an adult in good health.

The chain is built from TRBV10-3 and TRBJ2-7; 10 bases agree with TRBD2. With 3 bases clipped from V and 1 base from J, the junction kept 9 bases outside the gene matches. The germline V gene has CDR1 ENHRY and CDR2 SYGVKD. The CDR3 sequence is 17 residues long. The CDR3 DNA is TGTGCCATCAGTGACCTAGCGGGAGAGCCCCAATCCTACGAGCAGTACTTC. Encoded protein: CAISDLAGEPQSYEQYF.

This CDR3 is CASSEPRRGAQYF. In DNA, the CDR3 is TGTGCCAGCAGTGAACCGAGGCGTGGTGCCCAGTACTTC. The chain employs TRBV25-1 and TRBJ2-5; D is unclear. V lost 2 bases, J lost 9 bases, and 13 bases lay in between. This CDR3 is 13 amino acids long. The germline V gene has CDR1 MGHDK and CDR2 SYGVNS.

This chain connects TRBV5-1 to TRBJ2-2; D unresolved. Looked up from germline, CDR1 is SGHRS and CDR2 is YFSETQ. The CDR3 consists of 14 residues. The V end was cut by 5 bases, the J end by 0 bases, with 8 bases between. CDR3 sequence: CASRTFANTGELFF. In nucleotides, the CDR3 is TGCGCCAGCAGAACTTTTGCGAACACCGGGGAGCTGTTTTTT.

The chain carries TRBV7-2 and TRBJ1-5, with no clear D. There are 13 residues in the CDR3. With 0 bases removed from V and 7 bases from J, the gap between germline ends came to 7 bases. Germline CDR1 and CDR2: SGHTA and FQGNSA. CDR3 sequence (DNA): TGTGCCAGCAGCTTAGCAGGGTCACAGCCCCAGCATTTT. It specifies CASSLAGSQPQHF.

The CDR3 sequence is CASSLRGELTDEQFF. DNA of the CDR3: TGTGCCAGCAGCCTTCGGGGCGAACTTACCGATGAGCAGTTCTTC. The chain links TRBV3-1 (or the pseudogene TRBV3-2) to TRBJ2-1; D tentatively reads TRBD1 or TRBD2 (5 bases each). V was clipped by 4 bases and J by 8 bases, with 18 bases between them. CDR1 and CDR2 from the germline V gene are LGHDT and YNNKEL (reference sequence). The CDR3 consists of 15 residues.

This clone was seen a single time. This rearrangement joins TRBV5-4 to TRBJ2-5; maybe TRBD2 (6 bases). This CDR3 has 15 residues. Trimming left V 1 base short and J 1 base short, with 11 bases between. Germline V gene sequence: CDR1 SGHNT, CDR2 YYREEE (reference sequence). The CDR3 DNA reads as TGTGCCAGCAGCTTGCTCTCTAGCGCCCAAGAGACCCAGTACTTC. It codes for CASSLLSSAQETQYF.

The chain combines TRBV10-2 with TRBJ1-1; D is uncertain. This CDR3 spans 13 amino acids. Germline CDR1 WSHSY, CDR2 SAAADI. Trimming shortened V by 2 bases and J by 1 base, and 5 bases separated the two germline ends. CDR3 sequence: CASSEARNTEAFF. As DNA, the CDR3 is TGCGCCAGCAGTGAGGCCAGGAACACTGAAGCTTTCTTT.

This chain links TRBV21-1 with TRBJ1-1; TRBD1, as called in the table, went unchecked against the DNA. TRBV21-1 is a pseudogene segment. This CDR3 is 14 amino acids long. CDR3 sequence: CASTMTCMNTEAFF. The CDR3 region has the DNA TGTGCCAGCACCATGACATGCATGAACACTGAAGCTTTCTTT.

This clone was recorded only once. The rearrangement uses TRBV7-6 and TRBJ2-1; the match to TRBD2 covers 8 bases. J was trimmed by 6 bases and V by 5 bases; bases with no gene match: 6. There are 14 residues in the CDR3. From germline, CDR1 is SGHVS and CDR2 FNYEAQ. The CDR3 loop reads CASSQPGLVNEQFF. In nucleotides, the CDR3 is TGTGCCAGCAGCCAACCGGGACTAGTCAATGAGCAGTTCTTC.

This clone was observed once. The CDR3 coding sequence is TGTGCCAGCGCCAGGAACGGGAACACCGGGGAGCTGTTTTTT. Amino acid sequence: CASARNGNTGELFF. The chain couples TRBV25-1 to TRBJ2-2; D remains ambiguous. The germline gives CDR1 MGHDK, CDR2 SYGVNS. There are 14 residues in the CDR3. V lost 8 bases, J lost 1 base, and 11 bases lay in between.

The chain combines TRBV4-2 with TRBJ1-6; the D gene is possibly TRBD1 (5 bases). V dropped 4 bases and J dropped 8 bases, with 12 bases sitting between them. The germline V gene has CDR1 LGHNA and CDR2 YNFKEQ. There are 14 residues in the CDR3. The CDR3 nucleotides read TGTGCCAGCAGCCGTCCAGGGAGGGATTCACCCCTCCACTTT. It yields the protein CASSRPGRDSPLHF.

The rearrangement uses TRBV4-3 and TRBJ2-5, with 12 bases that match TRBD2. The germline gives CDR1 LGHNA, CDR2 YSLEER. Trimming cost V 0 bases and J 4 bases; bases outside gene matches: 9. The CDR3 loop spans 18 amino acids. The DNA of the CDR3 is TGCGCCAGCAGCCAAGACAGAAGTCCGGGACTAGCGGGAGAGACCCAGTACTTC. Amino acid sequence: CASSQDRSPGLAGETQYF.

The chain is built from TRBV5-4 and TRBJ2-7, with D possibly being TRBD2 (6 bases). The V end lost 0 bases, the J end lost 0 bases, and 19 bases lay between the germline ends. The CDR3 has 18 residues. Germline values: CDR1 SGHNT, CDR2 YYREEE (reference sequence). This CDR3 reads CASSLAGTPRVSSYEQYF. DNA of the CDR3: TGTGCCAGCAGCTTGGCTGGGACTCCCCGGGTAAGCTCCTACGAGCAGTACTTC.

The genes are TRBV7-3 and TRBJ1-1; D call uncertain. The CDR3 spans 15 residues. CDR1 SGHTA and CDR2 FQGTGA come from the germline V gene. V lost 0 bases and J 2 bases, leaving 10 bases between the germline ends. CDR3 nucleotide sequence: TGTGCCAGCAGCTTAACCGGAGGGCCCAACACTGAAGCTTTCTTT. Its protein is CASSLTGGPNTEAFF.

This clone has only one observation. The V and J genes are TRBV27 and TRBJ2-7, with TRBD1 as a possible D gene (6 bases). V was clipped by 5 bases and J by 4 bases, with 18 bases between them. Per germline, CDR1 MNHEY and CDR2 SMNVEV (reference sequence). The CDR3 is 15 amino acids. The CDR3 protein is CASSTWSGVKYEQYF. The DNA for the CDR3 is TGTGCCAGCAGTACCTGGTCAGGGGTGAAGTACGAGCAGTACTTC.

The V and J genes are TRBV2 and TRBJ1-4; weak D call: TRBD1 (6 bases). Trimming removed 6 bases at V and 8 bases at J, with 16 bases between. Germline loops: CDR1 SNHLY, CDR2 FYNNEI. CDR3 length equals 14 residues. The CDR3 DNA is TGTGCCAGCAGGGAACAGGGTTGGGGGGAAAAACTGTTTTTT. This encodes CASREQGWGEKLFF.

This clone was counted once. The chain carries TRBV7-2 and TRBJ2-1; D perhaps matches TRBD2 (6 bases). Germline V CDR1 and CDR2: SGHTA, FQGNSA. The CDR3 spans 15 residues. With 1 base removed from V and 3 bases from J, the gap between germline ends came to 10 bases. Here the CDR3 reads CASSLDGSIYNEQFF. CDR3 DNA sequence: TGTGCCAGCAGCTTAGACGGGAGCATCTACAATGAGCAGTTCTTC.

J is TRBJ2-1 and V is TRBV9, with D possibly matching TRBD1 (5 bases). Germline assignment: CDR1 SGDLS and CDR2 YYNGEE. V lost 0 bases and J lost 3, with 16 bases in between. The CDR3 contains 17 residues. This chain's CDR3 is CASSVEGPDSFYNEQFF. The CDR3 DNA follows: TGTGCCAGCAGCGTAGAGGGCCCAGACAGTTTCTACAATGAGCAGTTCTTC.